These T cell receptor beta chains were read from a single sample in a study of patients and donors after allogeneic stem cell transplantation. Using its own MiXCR run on the RT-PCR reads, TCRdb lists one record per CDR3 protein. Altogether 200,000 to 250,000 distinct CDR3 sequences are present, more than 35% being singletons, with the ten largest covering under 14%. Sequenced sample: blood, either unsorted or a sorted T cell fraction (not recorded which). The receptors were gathered from a human donor who was either an allogeneic HSCT recipient or a stem cell or donor lymphocyte infusion donor (not recorded which). It is not recorded whose cells these are; they may come from a transplant donor. CDR3s include the opening cysteine and the closing phenylalanine or tryptophan. D genes are given only for firm matches. For some rows the clone size is stated as once, few or many, or as a class when expanded; others skip it.

v_gene: TRBV28
d_gene: NA
j_gene: TRBJ1-5
abundance: few
CDR3aa: CASSSPGGLESNQPQHF
CDR3nt: TGTGCCAGCAGCTCTCCTGGGGGGCTGGAGAGCAATCAGCCCCAGCATTTT

v_gene: TRBV7-9
d_gene: NA
j_gene: TRBJ2-1
abundance: NA
CDR3aa: CASSPTSDLTQQFF
CDR3nt: TGTGCCAGCAGCCCAACCTCAGACTTGACTCAGCAGTTCTTC

v_gene: TRBV20-1
d_gene: NA
j_gene: TRBJ1-3
abundance: few
CDR3aa: CSAPGIAGNTIYF
CDR3nt: TGCAGTGCTCCAGGGATTGCTGGAAACACCATATATTTT

v_gene: TRBV5-6
d_gene: NA
j_gene: TRBJ2-4
abundance: few
CDR3aa: CASSFDGPGRLHIQYF
CDR3nt: TGTGCCAGCAGCTTCGACGGCCCGGGGCGTTTACACATTCAGTACTTC

v_gene: TRBV27
d_gene: TRBD2
j_gene: TRBJ2-7
abundance: once
CDR3aa: CASSPPSGGAHEQYF
CDR3nt: TGTGCCAGCAGTCCCCCTAGCGGGGGGGCCCACGAGCAGTACTTC

v_gene: TRBV20-1
d_gene: TRBD1
j_gene: TRBJ1-4
abundance: few
CDR3aa: CSARVNRGFTNEKLFF
CDR3nt: TGCAGTGCTAGAGTTAACAGGGGATTTACTAATGAAAAACTGTTTTTT

v_gene: TRBV2
d_gene: TRBD1
j_gene: TRBJ1-1
abundance: few
CDR3aa: CASRTDRVGEAFF
CDR3nt: TGTGCCAGCAGGACCGACAGGGTAGGTGAAGCTTTCTTT

v_gene: TRBV28
d_gene: NA
j_gene: TRBJ1-1
abundance: NA
CDR3aa: CASRKQGPTEAFF
CDR3nt: TGTGCCAGCAGAAAACAGGGTCCCACTGAAGCTTTCTTT

v_gene: TRBV12-3/TRBV12-4
d_gene: NA
j_gene: TRBJ2-5
abundance: few
CDR3aa: CASSFRVRTQYF
CDR3nt: TGTGCCAGCAGTTTCAGGGTTCGGACCCAGTACTTC

v_gene: TRBV2
d_gene: TRBD1
j_gene: TRBJ2-5
abundance: NA
CDR3aa: CASSEVRGQETQYF
CDR3nt: TGTGCCAGCAGTGAGGTCAGGGGGCAAGAGACCCAGTACTTC

v_gene: TRBV5-1
d_gene: NA
j_gene: TRBJ2-3
abundance: NA
CDR3aa: CASSPPGLPSTDTQYF
CDR3nt: TGCGCCAGCAGTCCTCCCGGGTTACCTAGCACAGATACGCAGTATTTT

v_gene: TRBV25-1
d_gene: NA
j_gene: TRBJ1-2
abundance: few
CDR3aa: CASSPGRVSYGYTF
CDR3nt: TGTGCCAGCTCCCCGGGGAGGGTGAGCTATGGCTACACCTTC

v_gene: TRBV6-1
d_gene: TRBD2
j_gene: TRBJ2-4
abundance: NA
CDR3aa: CASSEGLAGGSSTSNIQYF
CDR3nt: TGTGCCAGCAGTGAAGGACTAGCGGGGGGCTCTTCCACTAGCAACATTCAGTACTTC

v_gene: TRBV12-3/TRBV12-4
d_gene: TRBD1
j_gene: TRBJ1-3
abundance: few
CDR3aa: CASRWTGGSGNTIYF
CDR3nt: TGTGCCAGCAGATGGACAGGGGGCTCTGGAAACACCATATATTTT

v_gene: TRBV3-1
d_gene: NA
j_gene: TRBJ2-7
abundance: NA
CDR3aa: CASSQASLADEQYF
CDR3nt: TGTGCCAGCAGCCAAGCTTCCCTTGCCGACGAGCAGTACTTC

v_gene: TRBV20-1
d_gene: NA
j_gene: TRBJ1-1
abundance: NA
CDR3aa: CSARGDTEAFF
CDR3nt: TGCAGTGCTAGGGGAGACACTGAAGCTTTCTTT

v_gene: TRBV20-1
d_gene: TRBD2
j_gene: TRBJ2-2
abundance: NA
CDR3aa: CSVSSGARHTGELFF
CDR3nt: TGCAGTGTCAGTAGCGGGGCCCGCCACACCGGGGAGCTGTTTTTT

v_gene: TRBV20-1
d_gene: TRBD1
j_gene: TRBJ1-5
abundance: NA
CDR3aa: CSARQGQPQHF
CDR3nt: TGCAGTGCGCGACAGGGGCAGCCCCAGCATTTT

v_gene: TRBV4-1
d_gene: TRBD1
j_gene: TRBJ2-1
abundance: few
CDR3aa: CASSQDDRGFNNEQFF
CDR3nt: TGCGCCAGCAGCCAGGACGACAGGGGGTTTAACAATGAGCAGTTCTTC

v_gene: TRBV6-6
d_gene: TRBD1
j_gene: TRBJ1-5
abundance: few
CDR3aa: CASSYFRTGGQPQHF
CDR3nt: TGTGCCAGCAGTTACTTTCGGACAGGGGGACAGCCCCAGCATTTT

v_gene: TRBV7-2
d_gene: NA
j_gene: TRBJ2-4
abundance: once
CDR3aa: CASSKKNIQYF
CDR3nt: TGTGCCAGCAGCAAAAAAAACATTCAGTACTTC

v_gene: TRBV27
d_gene: NA
j_gene: TRBJ1-2
abundance: NA
CDR3aa: CASSSGLRGYTF
CDR3nt: TGTGCCAGCAGTTCGGGACTTCGGGGCTACACCTTC

v_gene: TRBV20-1
d_gene: TRBD1
j_gene: TRBJ2-1
abundance: NA
CDR3aa: CSAETGVNEQFF
CDR3nt: TGCAGTGCCGAGACAGGGGTCAATGAGCAGTTCTTC

v_gene: TRBV12-5
d_gene: NA
j_gene: TRBJ2-1
abundance: few
CDR3aa: CASGDGVNEQFF
CDR3nt: TGTGCTAGTGGCGACGGGGTAAATGAGCAGTTCTTC

v_gene: TRBV27
d_gene: TRBD1
j_gene: TRBJ2-7
abundance: NA
CDR3aa: CASSSWTGYEQYF
CDR3nt: TGTGCCAGCAGTTCTTGGACAGGCTACGAGCAGTACTTC

v_gene: TRBV7-9
d_gene: TRBD1
j_gene: TRBJ2-1
abundance: many
CDR3aa: CASSFQGANNEQFF
CDR3nt: TGTGCCAGCAGCTTCCAGGGGGCTAACAATGAGCAGTTCTTC

v_gene: TRBV7-2
d_gene: NA
j_gene: TRBJ1-4
abundance: NA
CDR3aa: CASSTRLGPGETGEKLFF
CDR3nt: TGTGCCAGCAGCACTCGTTTGGGGCCCGGGGAAACCGGTGAAAAACTGTTTTTT

v_gene: TRBV5-1
d_gene: TRBD2
j_gene: TRBJ2-4
abundance: NA
CDR3aa: CASSRGLAGQNIQYF
CDR3nt: TGCGCCAGCAGCCGGGGACTAGCGGGGCAAAACATTCAGTACTTC

v_gene: TRBV18
d_gene: NA
j_gene: TRBJ2-7
abundance: once
CDR3aa: CASSPLGDTYEQYF
CDR3nt: TGTGCCAGCTCACCACTTGGGGATACCTACGAGCAGTACTTC

v_gene: TRBV12-3/TRBV12-4
d_gene: TRBD1
j_gene: TRBJ1-1
abundance: NA
CDR3aa: CASSLKGGGENTEAFF
CDR3nt: TGTGCCAGCAGTTTAAAGGGAGGGGGCGAAAACACTGAAGCTTTCTTT

v_gene: TRBV20-1
d_gene: NA
j_gene: TRBJ1-4
abundance: NA
CDR3aa: CSARDSNNEKLFF
CDR3nt: TGCAGTGCTAGGGACAGCAATAATGAAAAACTGTTTTTT

v_gene: TRBV28
d_gene: TRBD1
j_gene: TRBJ1-3
abundance: NA
CDR3aa: CASSSDRVYGNTIYF
CDR3nt: TGTGCCAGCAGCTCGGACAGGGTGTATGGAAACACCATATATTTT

v_gene: TRBV28
d_gene: NA
j_gene: TRBJ1-1
abundance: NA
CDR3aa: CASGITGNTEAFF
CDR3nt: TGTGCCAGCGGCATAACAGGGAACACTGAAGCTTTCTTT

v_gene: TRBV6-6
d_gene: TRBD1
j_gene: TRBJ2-7
abundance: NA
CDR3aa: CASSRAGTGSSYEQYF
CDR3nt: TGTGCCAGCTCTCGTGCAGGGACAGGCTCCTCCTACGAGCAGTACTTC

v_gene: TRBV29-1
d_gene: NA
j_gene: TRBJ2-5
abundance: NA
CDR3aa: CSVGQVLQETQYF
CDR3nt: TGCAGCGTTGGGCAGGTGCTCCAAGAGACCCAGTACTTC

v_gene: TRBV28
d_gene: NA
j_gene: TRBJ2-1
abundance: once
CDR3aa: CASSFGGAPSYNEQFF
CDR3nt: TGTGCCAGCAGTTTTGGAGGGGCCCCTTCCTACAATGAGCAGTTCTTC

v_gene: TRBV12-3/TRBV12-4
d_gene: NA
j_gene: TRBJ1-5
abundance: NA
CDR3aa: CASSLNPGGFNQPQHF
CDR3nt: TGTGCCAGCAGTTTAAACCCGGGCGGCTTCAATCAGCCCCAGCATTTT

v_gene: TRBV15
d_gene: TRBD1
j_gene: TRBJ2-1
abundance: NA
CDR3aa: CATSTGQGASNEQFF
CDR3nt: TGTGCCACCAGCACGGGACAGGGGGCTTCAAATGAGCAGTTCTTC

v_gene: TRBV28
d_gene: NA
j_gene: TRBJ2-7
abundance: NA
CDR3aa: CASSLLGSGFYEQYF
CDR3nt: TGTGCCAGCAGTTTGTTGGGGTCTGGCTTCTACGAGCAGTACTTC

v_gene: TRBV5-1
d_gene: NA
j_gene: TRBJ1-4
abundance: few
CDR3aa: CASSLDRPNEKLFF
CDR3nt: TGCGCCAGCAGCTTGGACAGGCCTAATGAAAAACTGTTTTTT

v_gene: TRBV6-2/TRBV6-3
d_gene: NA
j_gene: TRBJ2-7
abundance: NA
CDR3aa: CASNQGGEQYF
CDR3nt: TGTGCCAGCAATCAGGGGGGCGAGCAGTACTTC